These T cell receptor beta chains were read from a single sample in a study of cytomegalovirus exposure and HLA in healthy donors. Sequenced by immunoSEQ multiplex PCR; TCRdb stores in-frame clones only, minus some. The sample has some 190,000 clones, about 77% seen once. The specimen sequenced was PBMCs. The receptors shown here come from a woman aged 30 to 39 in good health and CMV-seropositive. Both conserved end residues are part of each CDR3. The D gene is left open where the match is weak. Only some rows state a clone size, as once, few, many or a class for expanded clones.

J gene | clone size | D gene | V gene | CDR3 DNA | CDR3 protein
TRBJ2-5 | NA | NA | TRBV2 | TGTGCCACACGCGAGCCGGGGGAGACCCAGTACTTC | CATREPGETQYF
TRBJ2-7 | once | NA | TRBV11-2 | TGTGCCAGCAGCACCTCGACAGGAACTAATGAGCAGTACTTC | CASSTSTGTNEQYF
TRBJ2-1 | few | TRBD1 | TRBV2 | TGTGCCAGCAGTACCGGGACAGGGAATGAGCAGTTCTTC | CASSTGTGNEQFF
TRBJ2-3 | NA | TRBD1 | TRBV4-2 | TGTGCCAGCAGCCAAGCTCCCAGGGGGCAAGGCACAGATACGCAGTATTTT | CASSQAPRGQGTDTQYF
TRBJ1-2 | NA | NA | TRBV30 | TGTGCCCTGAGTACAACAGCTAACTATGGCTACACCTTC | CALSTTANYGYTF
TRBJ2-3 | NA | TRBD1 | TRBV7-3 | TGTGCCAGCAGCTCTTACGGGACAGGGGACGCAGATACGCAGTATTTT | CASSSYGTGDADTQYF
TRBJ2-5 | NA | NA | TRBV13 | TGTGCCAGCAGCTCCGCCGGGACTCCTCGGGAGACCCAGTACTTC | CASSSAGTPRETQYF
TRBJ2-7 | NA | TRBD1 | TRBV30 | TGTGCCTGGAGTGAGACAGGGACCTACGAGCAGTACTTC | CAWSETGTYEQYF
TRBJ2-1 | NA | NA | TRBV10-3 | TGTGCCATCAGTGAGTCGGGCTTTGAGCAGTTCTTC | CAISESGFEQFF
TRBJ2-3 | NA | NA | TRBV6-6 | TGTGCCAGCAGTTACCTCGGTAGCGAGAGCACAGATACGCAGTATTTT | CASSYLGSESTDTQYF
TRBJ2-1 | once | NA | TRBV9 | TGTGCCAGCAGCGTAGAGGGAGACGGTTACAATGAGCAGTTCTTC | CASSVEGDGYNEQFF
TRBJ1-4 | NA | NA | TRBV9 | TGTGCCAGCAGCACCTCAGTCCTCACTGAAAAACTGTTTTTT | CASSTSVLTEKLFF
TRBJ2-7 | NA | NA | TRBV28 | TGTGCCAGCAGTTCCCAGGGTATCGCGAGCTACGAGCAGTACTTC | CASSSQGIASYEQYF
TRBJ1-1 | NA | NA | TRBV6-5 | TGTGCCAGCAGTGCCGACTTAGAGGGGGCTGAAGCTTTCTTT | CASSADLEGAEAFF